Below, 4 T cell receptor beta chains from the same sample are listed, as sequenced in a study of T cell responses to AZD1222 COVID-19 vaccine. The table came from immunoSEQ multiplex PCR; TCRdb's copy has only in-frame clones and leaves some out. The sample gives approximately 120,000 clones, around 90% of which show up once; roughly 4% is in the top ten. The sequencing here drew on peripheral blood, taken on day 0 of AZD1222 vaccination. Receptor source: an adult in good health.

Only one count was recorded for this clone. The gene calls are TRBV15 and TRBJ2-4, with D perhaps matching TRBD1 (6 bases). Germline CDR1 reads LNHNV; CDR2 reads YYDKDF (reference sequence). This CDR3 is 17 amino acids long. V was shortened by 0 bases and J by 0 bases, with 12 bases between the two germline ends. CDR3 loop: CATSRDAQGIAKNIQYF. CDR3 coding DNA: TGTGCCACCAGCAGAGACGCCCAGGGGATAGCCAAAAACATTCAGTACTTC.

The chain is built from TRBV30 and TRBJ2-7, with D maybe TRBD2 (7 bases). Looked up from germline, CDR1 is GTSNPN and CDR2 is SVGIG (reference sequence). The V gene lost 0 bases and the J gene lost 5 bases, with 17 bases spanning the gap. The CDR3 is 15 amino acids. CDR3 in amino acids: CAWSVRGRGGHEQYF. CDR3 coding DNA: TGTGCCTGGAGTGTACGCGGGAGAGGGGGGCACGAGCAGTACTTC.

The chain employs TRBV28 and TRBJ2-2; D is unresolved. The CDR3 loop spans 11 amino acids. V was cut by 6 bases and J by 7 bases, with 6 bases left in between. Germline lookup yields CDR1 MDHEN and CDR2 SYDVKM. The chain's CDR3 is CASRTRGELFF. CDR3 sequence (DNA): TGTGCCAGCAGGACACGCGGGGAGCTGTTTTTT.

This clone was observed a few times. The chain combines TRBV11-2 with TRBJ2-3; 13 nucleotides align to TRBD2. Germline V gene sequence: CDR1 SGHAT, CDR2 FQNNGV. The junction had 8 bases not matched to a gene; V was cut back by 5 bases and J by 6 bases. The CDR3 spans 16 residues. The DNA for the CDR3 is TGTGCCAGCAGCCCACTAGCGGGAGGGCCGCGTGATACGCAGTATTTT. Translation: CASSPLAGGPRDTQYF.